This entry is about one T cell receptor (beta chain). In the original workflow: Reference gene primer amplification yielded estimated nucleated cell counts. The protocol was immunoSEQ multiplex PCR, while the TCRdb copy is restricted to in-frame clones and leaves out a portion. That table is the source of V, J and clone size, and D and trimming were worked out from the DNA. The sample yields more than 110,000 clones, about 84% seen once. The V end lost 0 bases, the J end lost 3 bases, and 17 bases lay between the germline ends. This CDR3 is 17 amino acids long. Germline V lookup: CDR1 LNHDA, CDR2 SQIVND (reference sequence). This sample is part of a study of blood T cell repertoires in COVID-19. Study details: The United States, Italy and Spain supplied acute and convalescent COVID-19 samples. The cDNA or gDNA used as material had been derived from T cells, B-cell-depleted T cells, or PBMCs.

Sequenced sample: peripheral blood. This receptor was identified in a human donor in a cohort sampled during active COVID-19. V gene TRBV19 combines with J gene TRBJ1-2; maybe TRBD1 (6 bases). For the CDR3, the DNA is TGTGCCAGTAGTATAGACTCTACGACAGGTTCTTACTATGGCTACACCTTC. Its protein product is CASSIDSTTGSYYGYTF.